What follows are 32 T cell receptor beta chains derived from one specimen sequenced in a study of T-cell reconstitution after alpha-beta-depleted transplantation in children (dated by TCRdb to 2016 to 2017). Library preparation used PCR. Sequencing was carried out with an Illumina HiSeq 2500. TCR libraries were prepared with molecular barcoding, using unique molecular identifiers to normalize TCRbeta repertoire quantification. In-frame beta chains were kept once TCRdb had trimmed the public reads at Q25 with fastp and called clones with MiXCR. Merged by CDR3 protein, the rows form single entries marked with the most common genes and DNA. The sample table lists about 900,000 distinct CDR3 sequences, about 30% of them with a count of one. 28% of the sample is held by the ten biggest clonotypes. This specimen's treatment or condition label, interpreted: allogeneic hematopoietic cell transplantation with graft depleted of TCRalphabeta T cells and CD19 B cells.

Sequencing used PBMCs, mostly from graft donor cells, obtained 360 days after TCRalphabeta/CD19-depleted stem cell transplant. The receptors shown here come from a boy younger than two who had a stem cell transplant for SCID, so the T cells may come from the graft donor.

V and J are TRBV12-3 or TRBV12-4 and TRBJ2-7, with 7 bases aligning to TRBD1. The CDR3 spans 15 residues. Trimming removed 4 bases from V and 2 bases from J; junction bases left unmatched: 8. CDR3 in amino acids: CASSSPDRTTYEQYF. The CDR3 nucleotides read TGTGCCAGCAGTTCCCCGGACAGGACAACCTACGAGCAGTACTTC.

This chain uses TRBV4-2 with TRBJ2-1, with TRBD2 identical over 8 bases. Germline V gene data show CDR1 as LGHNA and CDR2 as YNFKEQ. The CDR3 consists of 16 residues. V trimming: 0 bases; J trimming: 5 bases; junction bases outside the gene matches: 6. Here the CDR3 reads CASSQDGRGGHNEQFF. For the CDR3, the DNA is TGTGCCAGCAGCCAAGATGGCCGGGGGGGCCACAATGAGCAGTTCTTC.

The rearrangement uses TRBV20-1 and TRBJ2-3; 8 bases are shared with TRBD2. V lost 3 bases and J lost 0; bases outside the gene matches: 5. The CDR3 contains 15 residues. The V gene's germline CDR1 is DFQATT and CDR2 SNEGSKA (reference sequence). CDR3 bases: TGCAGTGCTAGCGGGGGGGCCGCTAGCACAGATACGCAGTATTTT. Translation gives CSASGGAASTDTQYF.

In its sample, this clonotype was seen a few times. The V gene is TRBV20-1, the J gene TRBJ2-3, with a possible D match to TRBD1 (6 bases). The length of the CDR3 is 14 residues. Germline assignment: CDR1 DFQATT and CDR2 SNEGSKA (reference sequence). The V end was cut by 6 bases, the J end by 2 bases, with 15 bases between. The CDR3 here is CSARPQGPTDTQYF. CDR3 in DNA: TGCAGTGCCCGCCCCCAGGGGCCCACAGATACGCAGTATTTT.

V and J are TRBV20-1 and TRBJ2-5, with D perhaps TRBD1 (5 bases). The germline gives CDR1 DFQATT, CDR2 SNEGSKA (reference sequence). V was shortened by 3 bases and J by 5 bases, with 16 bases between the two germline ends. This CDR3 is 14 amino acids long. CDR3 protein: CSASLIQGIETQYF. CDR3 nucleotide sequence: TGCAGTGCTAGCCTAATCCAGGGTATTGAGACCCAGTACTTC.

V usage is TRBV18 and J usage is TRBJ2-3; TRBD1 matches at 7 bases. Trimming took 3 bases from V and 6 from J; bases not matched to a gene: 9. Germline values: CDR1 KGHSH, CDR2 LQKENI. The CDR3 sequence is 15 residues long. CDR3 nucleotides: TGTGCCAGCTCACCGTTGACAGGGCAGTTTGATACGCAGTATTTT. This codes for CASSPLTGQFDTQYF.

There are a few counts of this clonotype. The chain links TRBV5-1 to TRBJ2-3; no reliable D call. Germline V gene data show CDR1 as SGHRS and CDR2 as YFSETQ. V was clipped by 9 bases and J by 2 bases, with 13 bases between them. This CDR3 is 13 amino acids long. CDR3 DNA sequence: TGCGCCACCACGGACGGCGTCACAGATACGCAGTATTTT. Translated, it gives CATTDGVTDTQYF.

In its sample, this clonotype was seen a few times. The chain recombines TRBV12-3 or TRBV12-4 with TRBJ2-3, with D possibly TRBD2 on 5 matching bases. Between the trimmed V and J ends, which lost 6 bases and 2 bases, there was a span of 15 bases. The CDR3 runs 15 residues. The CDR3 nucleotides read TGTGCCAGCAGGAGGACTCGACTGGCCACAGATACGCAGTATTTT. Translation gives CASRRTRLATDTQYF.

V usage is TRBV7-6 and J usage is TRBJ2-7; D not resolved. Trimming removed 0 bases at V and 4 bases at J, with 13 bases between. Germline CDR1 and CDR2: SGHVS and FNYEAQ. The CDR3 sequence is 15 residues long. CDR3 DNA sequence: TGTGCCAGCAGCTTAGCGTCGGCAGCTATATACGAGCAGTACTTC. It is translated as CASSLASAAIYEQYF.

In this sample, this clonotype turned up many times. The rearrangement links TRBV20-1 to TRBJ1-2; D not resolved. The CDR3 spans 12 residues. Trimming removed 0 bases from V and 3 bases from J, with 5 bases in between. CDR1 and CDR2 from the germline V gene are DFQATT and SNEGSKA (reference sequence). CDR3 DNA sequence: TGCAGTGCTAGAGACCCTTACTATGGCTACACCTTC. As protein: CSARDPYYGYTF.

This rearrangement joins TRBV20-1 to TRBJ2-7; tentative D call: TRBD2 (6 bases). The CDR3 extends over 15 amino acids. Looked up from germline, CDR1 is DFQATT and CDR2 is SNEGSKA (reference sequence). The V gene lost 6 bases and the J gene lost 4 bases, with 22 bases spanning the gap. The CDR3: CSATDYQGLLYEQYF. The CDR3 DNA is TGCAGTGCAACGGACTATCAAGGTCTTCTATACGAGCAGTACTTC.

The table lists this clonotype with a few counts. The chain is built from TRBV4-2 and TRBJ1-4; the D gene is possibly TRBD1 (5 bases). The CDR3 contains 18 residues. Germline V lookup: CDR1 LGHNA, CDR2 YNFKEQ. V dropped 2 bases and J dropped 4 bases, with 20 bases sitting between them. The CDR3 reads CASSQRGNRAALNEKLFF. In nucleotides, the CDR3 is TGTGCCAGCAGCCAAAGGGGAAACCGGGCCGCTCTTAATGAAAAACTGTTTTTT.

The chain carries TRBV5-1 and TRBJ1-4; D unresolved. The V gene lost 3 bases and the J gene lost 13 bases, with 16 bases spanning the gap. CDR1 is SGHRS and CDR2 is YFSETQ in the germline V gene. The CDR3 is 13 residues long. CDR3 bases: TGCGCCAGCAGCTCGGCGGGGTGGGAACCACTGTTTTTT. Translated: CASSSAGWEPLFF.

As for this clonotype: Germline and junction disagree at one end, which may indicate a read error. The rearrangement links TRBV5-1 to TRBJ2-3; 10 positions match TRBD2. CDR1 is SGHRS and CDR2 is YFSETQ in the germline V gene. The CDR3 is 15 amino acids. The CDR3 loop reads CASSFERGGRDTQYF. CDR3 coding DNA: TGTGCCAGCAGTTTTGAGCGGGGGGGACGAGATACGCAGTATTTT. The full variable domain, in which reference TRBV5-1 and TRBJ2-3 provide the parts outside the CDR3, is KAGVTQTPRYLIKTRGQQVTLSCSPISGHRSVSWYQQTPGQGLQFLFEYFSETQRNKGNFPGRFSGRQFSNSRSEMNVSTLELGDSALYLCASSFERGGRDTQYFGPGTRLTVL.

The rearrangement uses TRBV30 and TRBJ2-1; possibly TRBD2 for D (6 bases). V was shortened by 7 bases and J by 3 bases, with 22 bases between the two germline ends. The CDR3 extends over 16 amino acids. CDR1 is GTSNPN and CDR2 is SVGIG in the germline V gene (reference sequence). The CDR3 DNA reads TGTGCCTCCGCTCACCCAAAAGCGGGCAGCTACAATGAGCAGTTCTTC. Translating gives CASAHPKAGSYNEQFF.

This rearrangement joins TRBV30 to TRBJ2-3; possibly TRBD1 for D (5 bases). Per germline, CDR1 GTSNPN and CDR2 SVGIG (reference sequence). This CDR3 comprises 14 residues. V lost 2 bases to trimming and J lost 4 bases, with 13 bases between them. CDR3 bases: TGTGCCTGGAGTCCAGGGCAGGTTGCAGATACGCAGTATTTT. Residues: CAWSPGQVADTQYF.

The chain has TRBV29-1 and TRBJ1-4; D uncertain. The CDR3 sequence is 13 residues long. CDR1 and CDR2 (germline): SQVTM, ANQGSEA. The V end lost 4 bases, the J end lost 7 bases, and 13 bases lay between the germline ends. The CDR3 bases are TGCAGCGTTGGTGTGAGACGGGTTGAAAAACTGTTTTTT. Encoded protein: CSVGVRRVEKLFF.

This chain uses TRBV7-3 with TRBJ1-1; D call uncertain. There are 15 residues in the CDR3. The germline V and J ends were trimmed by 0 bases and 1 base, with 9 bases remaining between them. Germline V lookup: CDR1 SGHTA, CDR2 FQGTGA. CDR3 amino acids: CASSLTGGTNTEAFF. In DNA form, the CDR3 reads TGTGCCAGCAGCTTAACAGGCGGCACGAACACTGAAGCTTTCTTT.

As regards this clonotype: An end of the junction differs from the germline gene, which may be a read error. The chain carries TRBV20-1 and TRBJ1-3; D is ambiguous. There are 17 residues in the CDR3. The germline CDR1 and CDR2 sequences are DFQATT and SNEGSKA (reference sequence). CDR3 region: CCARDLPGRDSGNTIYF. The CDR3 coding sequence is TGCTGTGCTAGAGATCTCCCGGGGAGGGACTCTGGAAACACCATATATTTT.

There are a few counts of this clonotype. The chain uses TRBV5-1 and TRBJ2-7, with 11 positions matching TRBD2. Germline lookup yields CDR1 SGHRS and CDR2 YFSETQ. J lost 4 bases, V lost 1 base, and 13 bases had no gene match. The CDR3 sequence is 18 residues long. Here the CDR3 DNA reads TGCGCCAGCAGCTTGTTGGGGACTAGCGGCCCCCAACGTTACGAGCAGTACTTC. Translated: CASSLLGTSGPQRYEQYF. The entire variable domain, with the rest obtained from reference TRBV5-1 and TRBJ2-7, is as follows: KAGVTQTPRYLIKTRGQQVTLSCSPISGHRSVSWYQQTPGQGLQFLFEYFSETQRNKGNFPGRFSGRQFSNSRSEMNVSTLELGDSALYLCASSLLGTSGPQRYEQYFGPGTRLTVT.

The V and J genes are TRBV20-1 and TRBJ2-3, with D uncertain. CDR1 is DFQATT and CDR2 is SNEGSKA in the germline V gene (reference sequence). The CDR3 contains 12 residues. Between the trimmed V and J ends, which lost 4 bases and 6 bases, there was a span of 11 bases. In DNA, the CDR3 is TGCAGTGCTACCCCCCACGGGGATACGCAGTATTTT. Amino acids: CSATPHGDTQYF.

This clonotype occurred a few times. The chain recombines TRBV12-3 or TRBV12-4 with TRBJ2-5; D gene ambiguous. The V gene lost 8 bases and the J gene lost 5 bases, with 18 bases spanning the gap. CDR3 length: 14 residues. CDR3 in DNA: TGTGCCAGCCGTCAAACGGCCCCGTCGGAGACCCAGTACTTC. It codes for CASRQTAPSETQYF.

The chain has TRBV6-5 and TRBJ1-1; no clear D gene. Trimming shortened V by 0 bases and J by 7 bases, and 12 bases separated the two germline ends. CDR3 length equals 14 residues. The germline gives CDR1 MNHEY, CDR2 SVGAGI. CDR3 loop: CASSYSREIFEAFF. The CDR3, as DNA: TGTGCCAGCAGTTACTCGAGGGAAATTTTTGAAGCTTTCTTT.

The V and J genes are TRBV7-3 and TRBJ2-1; 8 nucleotides align to TRBD1. The germline gives CDR1 SGHTA, CDR2 FQGTGA. Trimming took 5 bases from V and 2 from J; bases not matched to a gene: 5. The CDR3 consists of 15 residues. The CDR3 coding sequence is TGTGCCAGCAGCGCTACAGGGGGGACCTACAATGAGCAGTTCTTC. Its translation: CASSATGGTYNEQFF.

This chain joins TRBV5-1 and TRBJ2-3; D unclear. The CDR3 has 15 amino acids. The germline V gene has CDR1 SGHRS and CDR2 YFSETQ. The ends were cut back, 4 bases at V and 4 bases at J, with 16 bases in the middle. The CDR3, as DNA: TGCGCCAGCAGCACCTCGGGCAGGCCCCCAGATACGCAGTATTTT. This gives the protein CASSTSGRPPDTQYF.

This chain uses TRBV7-3 with TRBJ2-7, with D possibly being TRBD1 (6 bases). V lost 4 bases and J lost 2, with 15 bases in between. CDR3 size: 15 residues. Germline loops: CDR1 SGHTA, CDR2 FQGTGA. CDR3 protein: CASSSGPGQPYEQYF. CDR3 DNA sequence: TGTGCCAGCAGCTCGGGTCCGGGACAACCCTACGAGCAGTACTTC.

V usage is TRBV2 and J usage is TRBJ2-5; 8 nucleotides agree with TRBD1. J gave up 4 bases and V 3 bases, and 19 bases lay outside the gene matches. The germline CDR1 and CDR2 sequences are SNHLY and FYNNEI. CDR3 length: 19 residues. CDR3 region: CASSDDGGKITGGGETQYF. The CDR3 region has the DNA TGTGCCAGCAGTGATGACGGCGGAAAGATCACAGGGGGTGGAGAGACCCAGTACTTC.

This clonotype was counted a few times. The chain uses TRBV6-5 and TRBJ2-1; D is possibly TRBD2 (5 bases). The CDR3 has 15 residues. V dropped 3 bases and J dropped 4 bases, with 13 bases sitting between them. Germline V CDR1 and CDR2: MNHEY, SVGAGI. The CDR3 spells CASSYGGLWYNEQFF. DNA for the CDR3: TGTGCCAGCAGTTATGGAGGTCTCTGGTACAATGAGCAGTTCTTC.

This clonotype came up a few times. The rearrangement joins TRBV20-1 to TRBJ2-5; tentatively, D is TRBD2 (5 bases). The CDR3 extends over 13 amino acids. The germline gives CDR1 DFQATT, CDR2 SNEGSKA (reference sequence). The V end was cut by 6 bases, the J end by 1 base, with 12 bases between. The CDR3 bases are TGCAGTGCAAACCCCAGCGGCCAAGAGACCCAGTACTTC. It codes for CSANPSGQETQYF.

The rearrangement links TRBV4-3 to TRBJ2-7; D perhaps matches TRBD1 (5 bases). CDR3 length: 15 residues. CDR1 is LGHNA, CDR2 YSLEER, per germline. Trimming took 1 base from V and 2 from J, leaving 12 bases between them. CDR3 residues: CASSQVRAGPYEQYF. DNA of the CDR3: TGCGCCAGCAGCCAAGTTCGGGCAGGGCCCTACGAGCAGTACTTC.

In this sample, this clonotype turned up a few times. The rearrangement links TRBV19 to TRBJ2-1; TRBD1 aligns across 9 bases. The CDR3 sequence is 15 residues long. Trimming at V came to 3 bases and at J to 8 bases, leaving 8 bases not matched to a gene. Germline CDR1 is LNHDA and CDR2 is SQIVND (reference sequence). DNA for the CDR3: TGTGCCAGTAGTATTCCGGGACAGGGCTTGGATGAGCAGTTCTTC. It is translated as CASSIPGQGLDEQFF.

CDR3 sequence (DNA): TGTGCCAGCAGTCCCCAGGTAGTTAATTCACCCCTCCACTTT. Residues: CASSPQVVNSPLHF. V is TRBV12-3 or TRBV12-4 and J is TRBJ1-6; no definite D call. Between the trimmed V and J ends, which lost 5 bases and 6 bases, there was a span of 11 bases. The CDR3 length is 14 residues.